This TCR beta chain was sequenced for a study of a mutant IDH1 vaccine in newly diagnosed glioma. Study context: Vaccines began 4-6 weeks after radiotherapy alone, or with temozolomide cycles. Findings and limits, study-wide: Pseudoprogression seemed unrelated to changes in top peripheral T cell clonotypes.

Germline V gives CDR1 MGHRA, CDR2 YSYEKL. Losses at the gene ends were 4 bases for V and 0 bases for J; bases not matched to a gene: 8. The CDR3 length is 17 residues. Note on this clone: The antigen remains unidentified.

Clones were sequenced by immunoSEQ multiplex PCR, and TCRdb holds only the in-frame ones, with some missing. Among over 50,000 clones, approximately 80% were seen once, and the ten largest hold more than 3%. Time point noted: week 5, during vaccination. With topical imiquimod, each dose of the vaccine consisted of 300 ug of mutant IDH1 20-mer peptide. This TCR derives from a young man with glioma. V gene TRBV4-1 combines with J gene TRBJ2-7; 11 positions agree with TRBD1. This specimen consisted of PBMCs, obtained from a glioma patient whose treatment included an IDH1 peptide vaccine. The CDR3 sequence is CASSLSGQGDYSYEQYF. The DNA for the CDR3 is TGCGCCAGCAGCCTCTCGGGACAGGGGGATTACTCCTACGAGCAGTACTTC.